The clone carrying this TCR beta chain was counted at least ten times. Its target is unknown. CD4+ naive, central memory, regulatory and stem cell-like memory cells were sorted via CD45RO/CCR7/CD25/CD127/CD95/CD27. These data belong to a study of beta chain features in type 1 diabetes. General study points: Shorter TCRB CDR3s, moderately but significantly so, were found in Type 1 diabetes patients in all four CD4+ subsets. Junctions at VDJ sites from type 1 diabetes patients had fewer insertions and more deletions.

There are 15 residues in the CDR3. Germline assignment: CDR1 SGDLS and CDR2 YYNGEE. The V gene end was trimmed by 0 bases and the J gene end by 3 bases; junction bases not matched to a gene: 5. What was sequenced were expressed TCRB transcripts, since all of the isolated RNA had been reverse transcribed. Here immunoSEQ multiplex PCR was the method, and the copy in TCRdb shows in-frame clones only, minus some. This table holds 110,000 to 150,000 clones, 6.9% found once. This TCR was recovered from a woman aged 30 to 39 in good health. This rearrangement joins TRBV9 to TRBJ2-7; 8 nucleotides align to TRBD2. The specimen sequenced was central memory CD4+ T cells from blood. The CDR3 DNA reads as TGTGCCAGCAGCGTAGCTACTAGCGGAAACTACGAGCAGTACTTC. Translating it yields CASSVATSGNYEQYF.